This TCR beta chain was recorded in a study of technical replicates of blood from several donors. Clones were sequenced by immunoSEQ multiplex PCR, and TCRdb holds only the in-frame ones, with some missing. This sample yields tens of thousands of clones, of which roughly 90% are seen a single time; 3.5% to 5% belongs to the top ten. The CDR3 spans 13 residues. V was clipped by 5 bases and J by 11 bases, with 18 bases between them. Germline loops: CDR1 MNHEY, CDR2 SMNVEV (reference sequence). This chain joins TRBV27 and TRBJ1-1, with a weak D call TRBD1 (6 bases). The sequenced sample consisted of PBMCs. This sequence originates from a human donor in good health. Some clones in this sample may be carry-over from other donors' samples. DNA for the CDR3: TGTGCCAGCAGTACCAGAACAGGGTTGGGTGCTTTCTTT. It specifies CASSTRTGLGAFF.